A selection of T cell receptor beta chains follows, all from one sample in a study of blood T cell repertoires in COVID-19. Measured with immunoSEQ multiplex PCR; TCRdb has only the in-frame clones, and not every one. The sample has more than 350,000 clones, approximately 89% seen once. Sequencing used peripheral blood. The receptor source for this set is a woman between 25 and 40 years old with COVID-19, enrolled during active disease. Each CDR3 is given with its conserved first and last residue. Each record gives: CDR3 length, J gene, D gene, V gene, clone size, CDR3 protein, CDR3 DNA. D genes are given only for firm matches. A row's size may be missing; if present it is once, few, many or a size class.

16 TRBJ2-5 TRBD2 TRBV20-1 . CSASWGKGLEQETQYF TGCAGTGCTAGTTGGGGGAAAGGACTAGAACAAGAGACCCAGTACTTC
14 TRBJ2-7 TRBD1 TRBV4-1 . CASSQGQGSWEQYF TGCGCCAGCAGCCAAGGACAGGGAAGCTGGGAGCAGTACTTC
15 TRBJ2-7 TRBD2 TRBV25-1 few CASSGGGLAGYEQYF TGTGCCAGCAGTGGGGGGGGACTAGCGGGCTACGAGCAGTACTTC
12 TRBJ1-1 TRBD1 TRBV2 . CASLGQRPEAFF TGTGCCAGCCTGGGACAGCGGCCTGAAGCTTTCTTT
15 TRBJ2-5 TRBD1 TRBV6-1 . CASNEWQGERETQYF TGTGCCAGCAACGAATGGCAGGGGGAACGAGAGACCCAGTACTTC
13 TRBJ1-5 . TRBV19 . CASSMEVTQPQHF TGTGCCAGTAGTATGGAGGTAACTCAGCCCCAGCATTTT
12 TRBJ2-2 . TRBV30 . CAWSVGPGELFF TGTGCCTGGAGTGTTGGCCCCGGGGAGCTGTTTTTT
16 TRBJ1-3 . TRBV20-1 . CSASSLGLEGGNTIYF TGCAGTGCTAGTTCGCTTGGGTTGGAGGGCGGAAACACCATATATTTT
14 TRBJ2-7 . TRBV30 . CAWTSLGGQYEQYF TGTGCCTGGACCTCCCTGGGGGGGCAGTACGAGCAGTACTTC
13 TRBJ2-3 TRBD1 TRBV24-1 . CATGTGRTDTQYF TGTGCCACCGGGACAGGGCGCACAGATACGCAGTATTTT
16 TRBJ2-1 . TRBV5-1 . CASSLGRGSSYNEQFF TGCGCCAGCAGCCTTGGGCGGGGTAGCTCCTACAATGAGCAGTTCTTC
15 TRBJ2-1 . TRBV24-1 once CATSPLGGSYNEQFF TGTGCCACCAGCCCCTTGGGGGGTTCCTACAATGAGCAGTTCTTC
13 TRBJ2-7 . TRBV29-1 . CSVRDRNTYEQYF TGCAGCGTGCGCGACAGGAATACCTACGAGCAGTACTTC
15 TRBJ1-2 TRBD1 TRBV19 . CASALAPTGNYGYTF TGTGCCAGTGCCCTGGCGCCGACAGGGAACTATGGCTACACCTTC
17 TRBJ2-6 TRBD1 TRBV3-1/TRBV3-2 . CASSQRTGGYGANVLTF TGTGCCAGCAGCCAGCGGACAGGGGGCTATGGGGCCAACGTCCTGACTTTC
14 TRBJ2-1 TRBD1 TRBV4-3 . CASSHGTGANEQFF TGCGCCAGCAGCCACGGGACAGGGGCCAATGAGCAGTTCTTC
14 TRBJ2-5 . TRBV19 . CASTPPGDQETQYF TGTGCCAGCACTCCCCCAGGGGACCAAGAGACCCAGTACTTC
13 TRBJ1-1 . TRBV25-1 . CASFKTGSSEAFF TGTGCCAGCTTCAAAACAGGGAGTAGTGAAGCTTTCTTT
14 TRBJ2-1 . TRBV2 . CASSSELSYNEQFF TGTGCCAGCAGTAGCGAACTCTCCTACAATGAGCAGTTCTTC
15 TRBJ1-5 TRBD1 TRBV6-5 . CASSHRGVGNQPQHF TGTGCCAGCAGCCACAGGGGGGTAGGCAATCAGCCCCAGCATTTT
15 TRBJ2-7 . TRBV7-2 . CASSFLQGPSYEQYF TGTGCCAGCAGCTTTTTACAGGGCCCCTCCTACGAGCAGTACTTC
15 TRBJ2-5 TRBD1 TRBV19 . CASSPRQGFSETQYF TGTGCCAGTAGTCCCCGACAGGGATTTTCAGAGACCCAGTACTTC
14 TRBJ2-5 . TRBV6-2/TRBV6-3 many CASSLLGGPETQYF TGTGCCAGCAGTTTACTCGGGGGTCCAGAGACCCAGTACTTC
14 TRBJ1-4 . TRBV6-5 . CASRNRATNEKLFF TGTGCCAGCAGAAATCGTGCAACTAATGAAAAACTGTTTTTT
15 TRBJ2-1 TRBD2 TRBV6-2/TRBV6-3 . CASSIPGGSYNEQFF TGTGCCAGCAGTATCCCGGGGGGCTCCTACAATGAGCAGTTCTTC
14 TRBJ2-5 . TRBV15 . CATSRTARLETQYF TGTGCCACCAGCAGGACTGCTAGATTGGAGACCCAGTACTTC
14 TRBJ1-6 . TRBV5-6 . CASSHGMRNSPLHF TGTGCCAGCAGCCATGGAATGAGGAATTCACCCCTCCACTTT
15 TRBJ1-1 . TRBV7-8 once CASSLGGQGNTEAFF TGTGCCAGCAGCTTGGGTGGGCAGGGGAACACTGAAGCTTTCTTT
15 TRBJ1-3 . TRBV30 . CAWSARGGAGNTIYF TGTGCCTGGAGTGCGCGGGGGGGCGCTGGAAACACCATATATTTT
17 TRBJ2-5 TRBD2 TRBV6-2/TRBV6-3 . CASSPRLAGEGGETQYF TGTGCCAGCAGCCCTCGGTTAGCGGGAGAGGGGGGGGAGACCCAGTACTTC
13 TRBJ2-7 . TRBV7-2 . CASSLNQGKEQYF TGTGCCAGCAGCTTAAACCAGGGCAAAGAGCAGTACTTC
17 TRBJ1-2 . TRBV5-6 . CASSAFTTGSRNYGYTF TGTGCCAGCAGCGCCTTCACCACAGGGAGCCGTAACTATGGCTACACCTTC
17 TRBJ2-1 TRBD2 TRBV2 . CASSDGLLAENVNEQFF TGTGCCAGCAGTGATGGGTTACTAGCGGAGAATGTCAATGAGCAGTTCTTC
16 TRBJ2-3 TRBD1 TRBV5-1 . CASSLVGTGSFNTQYF TGCGCCAGCAGCTTGGTGGGGACAGGGTCATTCAATACGCAGTATTTT
12 TRBJ1-2 . TRBV6-5 . CASSSLTGGYTF TGTGCCAGCAGTTCCTTGACGGGTGGCTACACCTTC
14 TRBJ1-5 . TRBV6-2/TRBV6-3 . CASSDQPSRQPQHF TGTGCCAGCAGTGATCAACCCTCACGGCAGCCCCAGCATTTT
13 TRBJ2-3 . TRBV9 few CASSPQVADTQYF TGTGCCAGCAGCCCCCAGGTGGCAGATACGCAGTATTTT
13 TRBJ1-5 . TRBV19 few CASRRTEDQPQHF TGTGCCAGTAGAAGGACAGAGGATCAGCCCCAGCATTTT
12 TRBJ2-1 TRBD2 TRBV19 many CASSRDYHEQFF TGTGCCAGTAGCAGGGACTACCATGAGCAGTTCTTC
12 TRBJ2-7 . TRBV2 . CASSRDSREQYF TGTGCCAGCAGCAGAGACTCTCGGGAGCAGTACTTC
11 TRBJ2-1 . TRBV19 . CASRRVNEQFF TGTGCCAGTAGACGGGTAAATGAGCAGTTCTTC